The 13 T cell receptor beta chains below were found in one sample sequenced in a study of CXCR3-negative and CXCR3-positive naive CD8 T cells. Overall study findings and caveats: Naive cells that were CXCR3-positive had more hydrophobic TRB CDR3s (compared with CXCR3-negative naive cells).

UMI-labeled 5' RACE yielded the TRB cDNA libraries. TCRdb re-called the 5' RACE reads; one entry per CDR3 protein, DNA not given. This listing includes around 80,000 distinct CDR3 sequences. Their antigens are not known. The specimen was naive CXCR3+ CD8+ T cells from blood. The sample's subset: CD45RO-CCR7+CD27+CD95- naive CD8+ T cells expressing CXCR3 (TNR3+). The receptors originated from a human donor in good health. Some clones in this sample may be carry-over from other donors' samples.

V is TRBV15 and J is TRBJ2-1; TCRdb lists TRBD2, though no DNA is available to test this call. Germline-derived CDR1 and CDR2 are LNHNV and YYDKDF (reference sequence). The CDR3 consists of 14 residues. This CDR3 reads CATNKDGGRNEQFF.

V and J are TRBV20-1 and TRBJ2-1. The germline V gene has CDR1 DFQATT and CDR2 SNEGSKA (reference sequence). CDR3 size: 13 residues. CDR3 protein: CSARERTYNEQFF.

The chain uses TRBV7-8 and TRBJ2-5. Germline V lookup: CDR1 SGHVS, CDR2 FQNEAQ. This CDR3 has 12 residues. This CDR3 reads CASSFPQETQYF. Full variable domain (missing parts from reference TRBV7-8 and TRBJ2-5): GAGVSQSPRYKVAKRGQDVALRCDPISGHVSLFWYQQALGQGPEFLTYFQNEAQLDKSGLPSDRFFAERPEGSVSTLKIQRTQQEDSAVYLCASSFPQETQYFGPGTRLLVL.

This chain connects TRBV27 to TRBJ1-2; absent DNA, TCRdb's TRBD1 call cannot be checked. This CDR3 is 15 amino acids long. The germline gives CDR1 MNHEY, CDR2 SMNVEV (reference sequence). The CDR3 here is CASSLRQGASYGYTF.

The chain links TRBV19 to TRBJ2-7; TCRdb lists TRBD2, though no DNA is available to test this call. The CDR3 loop spans 12 amino acids. Looked up from germline, CDR1 is LNHDA and CDR2 is SQIVND (reference sequence). CDR3 residues: CASTGLGGEQYF.

This sequence joins TRBV20-1 and TRBJ2-1; the TCRdb D gene call, TRBD2, has no DNA to confirm it. There are 15 residues in the CDR3. CDR1 is DFQATT and CDR2 is SNEGSKA in the germline V gene (reference sequence). CDR3 residues: CSAKTSGRYSDKQFF.

The chain carries TRBV25-1 and TRBJ2-7. Looked up from germline, CDR1 is MGHDK and CDR2 is SYGVNS. The CDR3 sequence is 12 residues long. The CDR3 region is CASSQSAYEQYF.

The chain joins TRBV5-1 to TRBJ2-7; absent DNA, TCRdb's TRBD1 call cannot be checked. The CDR3 has 14 amino acids. The V gene's germline CDR1 is SGHRS and CDR2 YFSETQ. The CDR3 here is CASSRTTGVYEQYF.

V and J are TRBV7-9 and TRBJ1-2; TCRdb's D gene call, TRBD1, goes unchecked for lack of DNA. The CDR3 is made up of 16 amino acids. Germline loops: CDR1 SEHNR, CDR2 FQNEAQ (reference sequence). CDR3 in amino acids: CASSLGRQDINYGYTF.

This chain links TRBV2 with TRBJ2-1; TCRdb outputs TRBD1, but without DNA this stays unchecked. Germline V gives CDR1 SNHLY, CDR2 FYNNEI. This CDR3 region has 16 residues. The CDR3 sequence is CASSGMGGGSNNEQFF. Together with reference TRBV2 and TRBJ2-1, the CDR3 gives the full variable domain: EPEVTQTPSHQVTQMGQEVILRCVPISNHLYFYWYRQILGQKVEFLVSFYNNEISEKSEIFDDQFSVERPDGSNFTLKIRSTKLEDSAMYFCASSGMGGGSNNEQFFGPGTRLTVL.

The J gene is TRBJ2-5, the V gene TRBV11-2. The CDR3 loop spans 15 amino acids. Germline-derived CDR1 and CDR2 are SGHAT and FQNNGV. This CDR3 reads CASSLVESTMETQYF.

J is TRBJ2-7 and V is TRBV2. The CDR3 sequence is 13 residues long. Germline CDR1 reads SNHLY; CDR2 reads FYNNEI. This chain's CDR3 is CASSGHFSYEQYF.

The rearrangement links TRBV27 to TRBJ2-2. The CDR3 is 12 amino acids. Looked up from germline, CDR1 is MNHEY and CDR2 is SMNVEV (reference sequence). The CDR3 spells CASSLYGGELFF.